The T cell receptor (beta chain) under discussion was sequenced for a study of T-cell memory formation after mild COVID-19. Across the study: Clusters of TCRs were largely donor specific. Study-wide points: Cross-reactive memory appears to have joined, as suggested by some responding clones showing up in pre-infection memory. CD4+ contracting clones were mainly CM and EM; CD8+ ones, EMRA.

In this sample, this clonotype turned up a few times. No antigen is known for it. The CDR3 loop spans 15 amino acids. The germline V gene has CDR1 SGHDN and CDR2 FVKESK. Trimming shortened V by 0 bases and J by 5 bases, and 13 bases separated the two germline ends. A 5'RACE reaction primed in the constant segment made cDNA libraries of TCR alpha and TCR beta, and these carried sample barcodes and UMIs. TCRdb recomputed calls from the 5' RACE reads with MiXCR, one row per CDR3 protein. The sample lists approximately 260,000 distinct CDR3 sequences; roughly 15% were seen once. This clonotype was obtained from a man between 18 and 35 years old who had mild COVID-19 (a few samples of this study predate the infection). Cell type and time point are not known. The rearrangement joins TRBV14 to TRBJ2-5; weak D call: TRBD1 (5 bases). What was sequenced was PBMCs or a T cell subset sorted from them (not recorded which). CDR3 sequence: CASSQDIQGWETQYF. For the CDR3, the DNA is TGTGCCAGCAGCCAAGATATCCAGGGCTGGGAGACCCAGTACTTC.